This T cell receptor (beta chain) emerged from a study of CD8 T cells in ankylosing spondylitis. Trimming stripped 0 bases from V and 10 bases from J, with 13 bases between. Germline CDR1 reads LGHNA; CDR2 reads YSLEER. This CDR3 region has 15 residues. Whole-study results and caveats: Characteristic of ankylosing spondylitis blood, it appeared, was a TCR beta motif comprising about eight highly homologous variants.

TCRdb reprocessed the 5' RACE reads with MiXCR, giving one entry per CDR3 protein. Of some 270,000 distinct CDR3 sequences in the sample, 18% were seen once. Remarks on this clonotype: Its antigen is unknown.

This receptor was taken from a male donor with ankylosing spondylitis or in good health (not recorded which). The chain has TRBV4-3 and TRBJ1-6; TRBD1 might be the D (5 bases). The sequenced sample consisted of blood, either unsorted or a sorted T cell fraction (not recorded which). This CDR3 reads CASSQDRGVGSPLHF. The DNA for the CDR3 is TGCGCCAGCAGCCAAGATCGGGGGGTAGGGTCACCCCTCCACTTT.